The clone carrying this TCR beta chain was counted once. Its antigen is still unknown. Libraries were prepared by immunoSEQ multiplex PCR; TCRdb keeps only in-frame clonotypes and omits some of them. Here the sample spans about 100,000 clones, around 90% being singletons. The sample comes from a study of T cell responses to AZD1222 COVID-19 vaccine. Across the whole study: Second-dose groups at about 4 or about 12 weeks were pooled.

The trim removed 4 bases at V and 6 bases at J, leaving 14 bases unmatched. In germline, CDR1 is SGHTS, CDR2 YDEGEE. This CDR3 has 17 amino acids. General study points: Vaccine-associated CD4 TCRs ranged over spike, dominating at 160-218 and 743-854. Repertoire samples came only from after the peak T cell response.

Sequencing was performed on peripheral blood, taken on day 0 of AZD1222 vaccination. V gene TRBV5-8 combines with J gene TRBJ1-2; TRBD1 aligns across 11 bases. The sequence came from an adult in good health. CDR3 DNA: TGTGCCAGCAGCCTCAGGACAGGGGGCGCGAGAGGGCATGGCTACACCTTC. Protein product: CASSLRTGGARGHGYTF.